A single sample is the source of the 19 T cell receptor beta chains below, sequenced in a study of T cell responses to AZD1222 COVID-19 vaccine. Measured with immunoSEQ multiplex PCR; TCRdb has only the in-frame clones, and not every one. Of roughly 150,000 clones in the sample, roughly nine tenths are singletons; the top ten hold 1% to 1.5%. This specimen was peripheral blood, taken 28 days after the second AZD1222 dose. These TCRs come from an adult who received the AZD1222 COVID-19 vaccine.

The rearrangement joins TRBV6-5 to TRBJ1-6; D not resolved. Germline assignment: CDR1 MNHEY and CDR2 SVGAGI. Trimming left V 0 bases short and J 4 bases short, with 7 bases between. The CDR3 is 15 amino acids. The CDR3 DNA follows: TGTGCCAGCAGTTACTCACGGGAATATAATTCACCCCTCCACTTT. It yields the protein CASSYSREYNSPLHF.

The V gene is TRBV5-5, the J gene TRBJ2-1; D is possibly TRBD1 (5 bases). The germline CDR1 and CDR2 sequences are SGHKS and YYEKEE (reference sequence). V shed 6 bases and J shed 0 bases, with 13 bases lying between them. The CDR3 totals 15 residues. CDR3 in DNA: TGTGCCAGCACCTTACAAGGGGACTCCTACAATGAGCAGTTCTTC. Residues: CASTLQGDSYNEQFF.

The V and J genes are TRBV5-4 and TRBJ2-3; 10 nucleotides align to TRBD1. Germline CDR1 SGHNT, CDR2 YYREEE (reference sequence). V dropped 4 bases and J dropped 4; count of bases not matched to a gene: 9. The CDR3 spans 16 residues. The CDR3 sequence is CASSTPGQGIADTQYF. In nucleotides, the CDR3 is TGTGCCAGCAGCACCCCGGGACAGGGGATTGCAGATACGCAGTATTTT.

This chain links TRBV7-8 with TRBJ1-4; 10 bases match TRBD1. The V gene end was trimmed by 5 bases and the J gene end by 9 bases; junction bases not matched to a gene: 15. Germline V gene data show CDR1 as SGHVS and CDR2 as FQNEAQ. The CDR3 runs to 17 residues. The CDR3 nucleotides are TGTGCCAGCAGCCCGTCCCGGGACAGGGGCCGCTACCAAAAACTGTTTTTT. Amino acids: CASSPSRDRGRYQKLFF.

The chain couples TRBV14 to TRBJ1-2; the match to TRBD1 covers 8 bases. The V segment lost 4 bases and the J segment 0 bases; nucleotides outside the gene matches: 7. The CDR3 has 16 residues. The V gene's germline CDR1 is SGHDN and CDR2 FVKESK. The CDR3 sequence is CASSLEGQAPNYGYTF. In nucleotides, the CDR3 is TGTGCCAGCAGCCTAGAGGGACAGGCGCCTAACTATGGCTACACCTTC.

V is TRBV18 and J is TRBJ1-2; D uncertain. V lost 2 bases and J lost 4, with 11 bases in between. Germline CDR1 reads KGHSH; CDR2 reads LQKENI. CDR3 length equals 14 residues. This chain's CDR3 is CASSPREKFYGYTF. The CDR3 DNA reads TGTGCCAGCTCACCAAGGGAGAAATTCTATGGCTACACCTTC.

The J gene is TRBJ2-1, the V gene TRBV6-5, with a weak D call TRBD1 (7 bases). This CDR3 is built from 14 residues. Germline lookup yields CDR1 MNHEY and CDR2 SVGAGI. Trimming shortened V by 2 bases and J by 6 bases, and 11 bases separated the two germline ends. CDR3 amino acids: CASSYGQEGNEQFF. The CDR3 bases are TGTGCCAGCAGTTACGGACAGGAGGGCAATGAGCAGTTCTTC.

This clone was seen only once. The chain employs TRBV7-2 and TRBJ1-1; no reliable D call. The CDR3 contains 12 residues. V shed 5 bases and J shed 7 bases, with 11 bases lying between them. CDR1 is SGHTA and CDR2 is FQGNSA in the germline V gene. CDR3 sequence reads: CASSPVGGEAFF. CDR3 in DNA: TGTGCCAGCAGCCCCGTCGGCGGTGAAGCTTTCTTT.

This chain joins TRBV20-1 and TRBJ1-2; D gene unclear. The ends were cut back, 3 bases at V and 8 bases at J, with 19 bases in the middle. The V gene's germline CDR1 is DFQATT and CDR2 SNEGSKA (reference sequence). This CDR3 has 14 amino acids. In DNA form, the CDR3 reads TGCAGTGCTAGTACCCCGGGCCCGCAGTGGGGCTACACCTTC. This encodes CSASTPGPQWGYTF.

The chain recombines TRBV7-3 with TRBJ2-5; D might be TRBD2 (6 bases). Germline CDR1 is SGHTA and CDR2 is FQGTGA. Trimming took off 5 bases at V and 5 bases at J, with 18 bases between the two ends. The CDR3 is 15 amino acids. In DNA form, the CDR3 reads TGTGCCAGCAGCGCCGGGGCTTCGGGGGTGGAGACCCAGTACTTC. Its translation: CASSAGASGVETQYF.

The V gene is TRBV6-5, the J gene TRBJ2-1; perhaps TRBD1 as D (5 bases). The CDR3 totals 13 residues. Germline V CDR1 and CDR2: MNHEY, SVGAGI. V was cut by 6 bases and J by 6 bases, with 12 bases left in between. The CDR3 DNA reads TGTGCCAGCAGCCGCCAGGGAATCAATGAGCAGTTCTTC. Amino acids: CASSRQGINEQFF.

This sequence joins TRBV6-5 and TRBJ2-7, with 11 bases aligning to TRBD1. The CDR3 totals 14 residues. The V gene's germline CDR1 is MNHEY and CDR2 SVGAGI. V lost 6 bases, J lost 4 bases, and 5 bases stayed unmatched. CDR3 coding DNA: TGTGCCAGCAGATCCCGGGACAGGGGGTACGAGCAGTACTTC. Residues: CASRSRDRGYEQYF.

The chain employs TRBV7-9 and TRBJ1-4; 9 nucleotides align to TRBD1. Germline V gene lookup returns CDR1 SEHNR and CDR2 FQNEAQ (reference sequence). The CDR3 runs 14 residues. V shed 3 bases and J 8 bases; nucleotides not matched to a gene: 4. The CDR3 loop is CASSFDRGDEKLFF. CDR3 coding DNA: TGTGCCAGCAGCTTCGACAGGGGGGACGAAAAACTGTTTTTT.

The chain joins TRBV28 to TRBJ1-1; 10 bases match TRBD1. Trimming cost V 6 bases and J 11 bases; bases outside gene matches: 3. Germline values: CDR1 MDHEN, CDR2 SYDVKM. The CDR3 contains 11 residues. The chain's CDR3 is CASSLDRGAFF. CDR3 bases: TGTGCCAGCAGCCTGGACAGGGGGGCTTTCTTT.

CDR3 protein: CASSEFQGTNSPLHF. CDR3 coding DNA: TGTGCCAGCAGTGAATTTCAGGGAACGAATTCACCCCTCCACTTT. V is TRBV25-1 and J is TRBJ1-6, with D possibly matching TRBD1 (5 bases). V lost 1 base, J lost 7 bases, and 11 bases lay in between. The CDR3 runs to 15 residues. Germline CDR1 and CDR2: MGHDK and SYGVNS.

This chain joins TRBV28 and TRBJ2-4; D may be TRBD1 or TRBD2 (5 bases each). The V gene's germline CDR1 is MDHEN and CDR2 SYDVKM. CDR3 size: 14 residues. With 8 bases removed from V and 3 bases from J, the gap between germline ends came to 14 bases. The CDR3 sequence: CASSGRRGKNIQYF. In DNA, the CDR3 is TGTGCCAGCTCGGGGCGCCGTGGCAAAAACATTCAGTACTTC.

The chain couples TRBV3-1 (or the pseudogene TRBV3-2) to TRBJ1-1; D is ambiguous. Germline lookup yields CDR1 LGHDT and CDR2 YNNKEL (reference sequence). There are 14 residues in the CDR3. V lost 2 bases and J lost 4, with 11 bases in between. CDR3 loop: CASSQPGAATEAFF. CDR3 sequence (DNA): TGTGCCAGCAGCCAACCAGGAGCTGCCACTGAAGCTTTCTTT.

The chain has TRBV28 and TRBJ1-5, with D maybe TRBD1 (6 bases). The length of the CDR3 is 14 residues. Germline loops: CDR1 MDHEN, CDR2 SYDVKM. The germline V and J ends were trimmed by 5 bases and 5 bases, with 13 bases remaining between them. CDR3 in amino acids: CASSADRTYQPQHF. The CDR3 DNA follows: TGTGCCAGCAGTGCGGACAGAACTTATCAGCCCCAGCATTTT.

This clone was observed a single time. V usage is TRBV18 and J usage is TRBJ1-5; D might be TRBD1 (6 bases). The CDR3 has 17 residues. V lost 6 bases and J 0 bases, leaving 18 bases between the germline ends. Looked up from germline, CDR1 is KGHSH and CDR2 is LQKENI. The CDR3 DNA reads TGTGCCAGCTCCGGGGGGCCCTTTACGTATAGCAATCAGCCCCAGCATTTT. Amino acid sequence: CASSGGPFTYSNQPQHF.